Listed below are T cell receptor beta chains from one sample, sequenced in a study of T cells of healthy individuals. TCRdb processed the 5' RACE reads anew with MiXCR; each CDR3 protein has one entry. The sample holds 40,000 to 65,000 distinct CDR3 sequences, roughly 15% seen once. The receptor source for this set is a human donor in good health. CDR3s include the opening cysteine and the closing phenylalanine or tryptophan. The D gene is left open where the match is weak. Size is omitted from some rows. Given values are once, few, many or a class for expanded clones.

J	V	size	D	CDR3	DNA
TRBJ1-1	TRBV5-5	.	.	CASSLELVQVLLNTEAFF	TGTGCCAGCAGCTTGGAATTGGTTCAGGTCCTCCTAAACACTGAAGCTTTCTTT
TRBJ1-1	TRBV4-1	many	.	CASSQAGWGEAFF	TGCGCCAGCAGCCAAGCAGGGTGGGGTGAAGCTTTCTTT
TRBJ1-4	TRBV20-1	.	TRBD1	CSARTGTNEKLFF	TGCAGTGCAAGGACAGGGACTAATGAAAAACTGTTTTTT
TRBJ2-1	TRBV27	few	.	CASRYNLGAGSEQFF	TGTGCCAGCAGATATAATCTAGGTGCGGGATCCGAGCAGTTCTTC
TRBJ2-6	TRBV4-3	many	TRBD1	CASSQEYRDRGSAGANVLTF	TGCGCCAGCAGCCAGGAGTACCGGGACAGGGGATCTGCTGGGGCCAACGTCCTGACTTTC
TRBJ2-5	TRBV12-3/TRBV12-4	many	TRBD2	CASSLWTSGGQETQYF	TGTGCCAGCAGTCTCTGGACTAGCGGGGGACAAGAGACCCAGTACTTC
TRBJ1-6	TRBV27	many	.	CASSLSMAQGPSPLHF	TGTGCCAGCAGTTTATCTATGGCTCAGGGCCCCTCACCCCTCCACTTT
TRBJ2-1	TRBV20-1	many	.	CSAEVNPGRAGNEQFF	TGCAGTGCTGAAGTAAATCCGGGACGGGCCGGCAATGAGCAGTTCTTC
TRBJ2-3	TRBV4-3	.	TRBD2	CASSQDTSGALTDTQYF	TGCGCCAGCAGCCAAGATACTAGCGGAGCCCTCACAGATACGCAGTATTTT
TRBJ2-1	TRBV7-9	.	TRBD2	CASSSGLALGEQFF	TGTGCCAGCAGCTCGGGACTAGCCCTAGGGGAGCAGTTCTTC
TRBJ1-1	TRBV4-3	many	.	CASSQGGDGTEAFF	TGCGCCAGCAGCCAAGGCGGGGACGGCACTGAAGCTTTCTTT
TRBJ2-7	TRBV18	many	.	CASSPGGFYEQYF	TGTGCCAGCTCACCAGGGGGTTTCTACGAGCAGTACTTC
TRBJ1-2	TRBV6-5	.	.	CASSYVDGSGYTF	TGTGCCAGCAGTTACGTCGACGGCTCTGGCTACACCTTC
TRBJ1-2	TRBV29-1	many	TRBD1	CSVTGSSPGGYTF	TGCAGCGTGACAGGGTCGTCCCCCGGTGGCTACACCTTC
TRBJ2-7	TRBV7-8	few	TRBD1	CASRPGQGDFYEQYF	TGTGCCAGCAGACCTGGACAGGGAGACTTCTACGAGCAGTACTTC
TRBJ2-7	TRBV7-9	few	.	CASARVQGGNEQYF	TGTGCCAGCGCCCGTGTCCAGGGAGGAAACGAGCAGTACTTC
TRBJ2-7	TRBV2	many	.	CASTGSPGEQYF	TGTGCCAGCACGGGATCTCCAGGGGAGCAGTACTTC
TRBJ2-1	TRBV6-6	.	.	CASSPLGGVAYNEQFF	TGTGCCAGCAGCCCCCTGGGGGGAGTAGCCTACAATGAGCAGTTCTTC
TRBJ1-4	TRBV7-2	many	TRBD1	CASSSSQGGKLFF	TGTGCCAGCAGCTCCAGTCAGGGGGGAAAACTGTTTTTT
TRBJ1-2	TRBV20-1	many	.	CGSFRYGYTF	TGCGGGTCGTTCCGCTATGGCTACACCTTC
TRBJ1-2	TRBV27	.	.	CASRQGQLYGYTF	TGTGCCAGCAGGCAAGGACAGCTCTATGGCTACACCTTC
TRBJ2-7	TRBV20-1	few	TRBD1	CSAQRTGDYEQYF	TGCAGTGCGCAAAGGACAGGGGACTACGAGCAGTACTTC
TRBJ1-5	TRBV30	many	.	CAWSRTANQPQHF	TGTGCCTGGAGTCGGACAGCTAATCAGCCCCAGCATTTT
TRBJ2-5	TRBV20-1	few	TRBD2	CSARLGLLAGKSRETQYF	TGCAGTGCTAGATTGGGGTTACTAGCGGGGAAGTCTCGGGAGACCCAGTACTTC
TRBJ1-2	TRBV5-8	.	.	CASSSRVMEAYGYTF	TGTGCCAGCAGCTCCAGGGTAATGGAGGCCTATGGCTACACCTTC